This entry features one T cell receptor beta chain sequence. Per the germline V gene, CDR1 is MNHEY and CDR2 is SVGAGI. The CDR3 is made up of 15 amino acids. Trimming left V 6 bases short and J 2 bases short, with 16 bases between. The assay was immunoSEQ multiplex PCR, and TCRdb's table has in-frame clones only and misses some. The repertoire consists of over 40,000 clones, with 80% occurring once and the leading ten covering over 4.5%. The source of the sample is a study of OX40 agonist ivuxolimab in advanced cancers. Across the study: Ivuxolimab, which patients received intravenously every 2 weeks, was dosed at 0.01 to 10 mg/kg.

The chain recombines TRBV6-5 with TRBJ1-2; no reliable D call. The clonotype was recovered from an adult with an advanced solid tumor such as melanoma, head and neck, liver or kidney cancer. Sequenced material: CD4+ or CD8+ T cells sorted from blood, taken in a trial of the OX40 agonist ivuxolimab. CDR3 amino acids: CASSPTQEANYGYTF. The CDR3 DNA reads as TGTGCCAGCAGCCCCACCCAAGAGGCCAACTATGGCTACACCTTC.